This T cell receptor (beta chain) was sequenced in a study of cytomegalovirus exposure and HLA in healthy donors. About the study: An early data release held 75 million to 100 million unique TCRs from HLA-typed donors. Study results and limitations: Most of the TCR beta V segments (in an earlier analysis) were productive either about 87% or about 30% of the time. Several V segments, TRBV6-2 and TRBV6-3 among them, could not be told apart and were dropped. A few CMV-associated chains proved CMV antigen-specific in vitro.

A note on this clone: Its target is unknown.

With 60 Vbeta and 13 Jbeta primers, the PCR was carried out. The repertoire was sequenced with immunoSEQ multiplex PCR; TCRdb's copy has only in-frame clones and lacks some. The sample holds over 100,000 clones. The CDR3 is 14 amino acids. Germline-derived CDR1 and CDR2 are MNHNS and SASEGT. The sequence was obtained from a young man in good health and CMV-seronegative. The source material was PBMCs. V is TRBV6-1 and J is TRBJ2-5, with 12 bases aligning to TRBD1. The end of the DNA fits TRBJ2-7 better, so the J call may be wrong. In nucleotides, the CDR3 is TGTGCCAGCAGTAACTGGGACAGGGGGCTCGAGCAGTACTTC. It codes for CASSNWDRGLEQYF.